The rows below give T cell receptor beta chains drawn from one sample of a study of vaccination and CD4 T cells after COVID-19. These receptors lack a known antigen. TCRdb re-called the PCR reads with MiXCR, one entry per CDR3 protein. The sample shows about 13,000 distinct CDR3 sequences, 75% to 80% of them seen only once. Sequenced sample: CD4+ T cells from blood, cultured in vitro. These receptors were obtained from a human donor who had recovered from COVID-19. The conserved cysteine and the conserved F or W are not part of the CDR3 here. Each record gives: V gene, D gene, clone size, CDR3 protein. D genes are given only for firm matches. The listing skips clone size in some rows; elsewhere it reads once, few, many or a size class.

v_call: TRBV5-6; d_call: .; clone_size: .; cdr3_aa: ASSLRIRRYNEQF
v_call: TRBV7-2; d_call: TRBD1; clone_size: few; cdr3_aa: ASSLVRGQGLVTEAF
v_call: TRBV28; d_call: .; clone_size: .; cdr3_aa: ASSLLGVYNSPLH
v_call: TRBV6-1; d_call: TRBD1; clone_size: .; cdr3_aa: ASGGQGSYEQY
v_call: TRBV7-3; d_call: .; clone_size: .; cdr3_aa: ASSLQVPTDTQY
v_call: TRBV7-2; d_call: .; clone_size: .; cdr3_aa: ASSVYGGASTDTQY
v_call: TRBV6-5; d_call: .; clone_size: .; cdr3_aa: ASSYEAVSPLH
v_call: TRBV18; d_call: .; clone_size: .; cdr3_aa: ASSPGETQY
v_call: TRBV6-1; d_call: TRBD1; clone_size: .; cdr3_aa: ASRSTGATGNTIY
v_call: TRBV28; d_call: .; clone_size: .; cdr3_aa: ASRLPPSGYT
v_call: TRBV7-2; d_call: .; clone_size: .; cdr3_aa: ASSAGPLWPQH
v_call: TRBV28; d_call: TRBD2; clone_size: .; cdr3_aa: ASASPGLVSDTQY
v_call: TRBV19; d_call: .; clone_size: few; cdr3_aa: ASSGGAGQSGIYGYT
v_call: TRBV19; d_call: .; clone_size: .; cdr3_aa: ASSGRAKTEAF
v_call: TRBV12-3/TRBV12-4; d_call: .; clone_size: .; cdr3_aa: ASTRPNVGTEAF
v_call: TRBV7-2; d_call: .; clone_size: .; cdr3_aa: ASSFRVGQPQH
v_call: TRBV6-1; d_call: .; clone_size: .; cdr3_aa: AGETGPTEAF
v_call: TRBV15; d_call: .; clone_size: few; cdr3_aa: ATSSPGLLSFGYT
v_call: TRBV15; d_call: .; clone_size: few; cdr3_aa: ATSRSYGAGNQPQH
v_call: TRBV7-9; d_call: .; clone_size: .; cdr3_aa: ASSLGPGRNHNEQF
v_call: TRBV12-3/TRBV12-4; d_call: .; clone_size: .; cdr3_aa: ASSFIGQVQETQY
v_call: TRBV20-1; d_call: .; clone_size: .; cdr3_aa: SAWTSSSYEQY
v_call: TRBV6-1; d_call: TRBD2; clone_size: .; cdr3_aa: ASTRSGSKHEQY
v_call: TRBV15; d_call: TRBD2; clone_size: .; cdr3_aa: ATSRGGLADFSYEQY
v_call: TRBV7-9; d_call: .; clone_size: .; cdr3_aa: ASTRGGNYNEQF
v_call: TRBV6-2/TRBV6-3; d_call: .; clone_size: .; cdr3_aa: ASSYGGRERNQPQH
v_call: TRBV19; d_call: .; clone_size: .; cdr3_aa: ASSIGHLTDTQY
v_call: TRBV11-3; d_call: .; clone_size: .; cdr3_aa: ASSRGISGETQY
v_call: TRBV6-2/TRBV6-3; d_call: TRBD2; clone_size: .; cdr3_aa: ASSRGLAAARSQF
v_call: TRBV6-2/TRBV6-3; d_call: TRBD2; clone_size: .; cdr3_aa: ASRLIAGPLYEQY
v_call: TRBV7-9; d_call: .; clone_size: .; cdr3_aa: ASSMGDGSYEQY
v_call: TRBV20-1; d_call: .; clone_size: .; cdr3_aa: SARVRPYEQY
v_call: TRBV19; d_call: TRBD1; clone_size: .; cdr3_aa: ASSPLDRGIGYT
v_call: TRBV7-2; d_call: .; clone_size: .; cdr3_aa: VSSLELRHYGYT
v_call: TRBV6-1; d_call: TRBD2; clone_size: once; cdr3_aa: ASSGLTSGRDTQY
v_call: TRBV5-6; d_call: TRBD1; clone_size: .; cdr3_aa: ASSWLQGGTEAF
v_call: TRBV30; d_call: TRBD1; clone_size: .; cdr3_aa: AWSVQGRGLREQY
v_call: TRBV19; d_call: .; clone_size: .; cdr3_aa: ASSMSTNTEAF
v_call: TRBV10-1; d_call: TRBD1; clone_size: .; cdr3_aa: ASSENRGETQY
v_call: TRBV29-1; d_call: .; clone_size: .; cdr3_aa: SVDNPAGAIGEQF
v_call: TRBV7-6; d_call: .; clone_size: few; cdr3_aa: ASSFGPSNQPQH
v_call: TRBV7-2; d_call: .; clone_size: .; cdr3_aa: ASSSRQANARTTEAF
v_call: TRBV2; d_call: .; clone_size: once; cdr3_aa: ASSERQGSYEQY
v_call: TRBV24-1; d_call: .; clone_size: .; cdr3_aa: ATSDRGGFYGYT
v_call: TRBV7-9; d_call: TRBD2; clone_size: .; cdr3_aa: ALRASGLTDTQY
v_call: TRBV20-1; d_call: TRBD1; clone_size: few; cdr3_aa: SARGTGGRQPQH